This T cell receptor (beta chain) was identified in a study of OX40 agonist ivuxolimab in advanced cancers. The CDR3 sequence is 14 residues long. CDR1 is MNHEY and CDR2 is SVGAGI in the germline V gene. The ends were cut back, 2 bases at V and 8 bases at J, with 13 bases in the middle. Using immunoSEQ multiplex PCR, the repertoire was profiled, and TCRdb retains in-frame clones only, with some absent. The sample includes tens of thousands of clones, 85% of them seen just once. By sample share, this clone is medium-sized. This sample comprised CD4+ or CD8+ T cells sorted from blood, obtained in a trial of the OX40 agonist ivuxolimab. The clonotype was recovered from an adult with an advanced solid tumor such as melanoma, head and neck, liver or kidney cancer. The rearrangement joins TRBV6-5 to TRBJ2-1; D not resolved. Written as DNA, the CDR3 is TGTGCCAGCAGTTACGCTCCACAAACCCATGAGCAGTTCTTC. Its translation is CASSYAPQTHEQFF.